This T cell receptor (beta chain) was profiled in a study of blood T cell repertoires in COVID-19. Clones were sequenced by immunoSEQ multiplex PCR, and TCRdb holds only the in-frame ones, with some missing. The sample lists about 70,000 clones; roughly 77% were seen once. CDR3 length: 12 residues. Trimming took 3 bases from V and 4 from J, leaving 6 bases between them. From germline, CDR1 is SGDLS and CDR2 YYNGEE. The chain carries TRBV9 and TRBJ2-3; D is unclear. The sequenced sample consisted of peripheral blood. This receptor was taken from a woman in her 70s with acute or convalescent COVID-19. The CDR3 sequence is CASSERADTQYF. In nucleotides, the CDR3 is TGTGCCAGCAGCGAAAGAGCAGATACGCAGTATTTT.